What follows are 15 T cell receptor beta chains derived from one specimen sequenced in a study of radiotherapy plus CTLA-4 blockade in lung cancer. Only in-frame clones appear in the TCRdb table, and some are missing; sequencing was by immunoSEQ multiplex PCR. This sample yields around 70,000 clones, of which approximately 82% are seen a single time; less than 5% belongs to the top ten. Sequencing was performed on peripheral blood, taken from a patient treated with radiotherapy plus ipilimumab. These receptors were collected from a human donor with non-small cell lung cancer who had a partial response to radiotherapy plus ipilimumab.

This clone was counted a single time. The genes are TRBV28 and TRBJ1-5; D is undetermined. Trimming shortened V by 6 bases and J by 0 bases, and 12 bases separated the two germline ends. The CDR3 extends over 15 amino acids. Germline V lookup: CDR1 MDHEN, CDR2 SYDVKM. The CDR3 sequence: CASRTRLLSNQPQHF. For the CDR3, the DNA is TGTGCCAGCAGGACGAGACTCCTTAGCAATCAGCCCCAGCATTTT.

V is TRBV11-1 and J is TRBJ2-2; D is unclear. Germline CDR1 reads SGHAT; CDR2 reads FQDESV (reference sequence). This CDR3 has 16 residues. V was trimmed by 3 bases and J by 4 bases, leaving 15 bases between them. The chain's CDR3 is CASSFVTALVTGELFF. The CDR3 DNA reads as TGTGCCAGCAGCTTCGTAACAGCCCTGGTCACCGGGGAGCTGTTTTTT.

The chain joins TRBV18 to TRBJ2-7, with TRBD1 as a possible D gene (5 bases). Germline CDR1 is KGHSH and CDR2 is LQKENI. Trimming cost V 3 bases and J 9 bases, with 15 bases left between them. This CDR3 contains 13 residues. CDR3 region: CASSPRQPASQYF. CDR3 DNA sequence: TGTGCCAGCTCACCCCGACAGCCCGCGTCGCAGTACTTC.

The V gene is TRBV7-9, the J gene TRBJ1-2, with 9 bases matching TRBD1. The CDR3 sequence is 16 residues long. Per the germline V gene, CDR1 is SEHNR and CDR2 is FQNEAQ (reference sequence). Trimming cost V 5 bases and J 2 bases; bases outside gene matches: 9. The CDR3 protein is CASSHSPGTGNYGYTF. CDR3 coding DNA: TGTGCCAGCAGCCACAGTCCCGGGACAGGGAACTATGGCTACACCTTC.

The V and J genes are TRBV2 and TRBJ2-2; TRBD1 matches at 9 bases. The CDR3 contains 13 residues. CDR1 is SNHLY and CDR2 is FYNNEI in the germline V gene. V shed 4 bases and J 9 bases; nucleotides not matched to a gene: 3. CDR3 sequence reads: CASSADRGRELFF. The CDR3 DNA sequence: TGTGCCAGCAGTGCGGACAGGGGCCGGGAGCTGTTTTTT.

The chain links TRBV6-1 to TRBJ2-7, with 8 bases that match TRBD1. V gave up 7 bases and J gave up 6 bases; unmatched junction bases: 11. The CDR3 has 14 amino acids. CDR1 MNHNS and CDR2 SASEGT come from the germline V gene. CDR3 DNA: TGTGCCAGCAAGTACTCCGGGACAGGAGGCGAGCAGTACTTC. Amino acids: CASKYSGTGGEQYF.

The V call is TRBV2, the J call TRBJ1-5; a weak D match, TRBD1 (6 bases). V shed 7 bases and J shed 5 bases, with 18 bases lying between them. CDR1 is SNHLY, CDR2 FYNNEI, per germline. The length of the CDR3 is 15 residues. The CDR3 nucleotides are TGTGCCAGCAAGTTTCAGGGGCTCGGGGATCAGCCCCAGCATTTT. Amino acids: CASKFQGLGDQPQHF.

In DNA form, the CDR3 reads TGTGCCAGCCAGCGGGGGAACTCCTACAATGAGCAGTTCTTC. It is translated as CASQRGNSYNEQFF. V gene TRBV2 combines with J gene TRBJ2-1, with 8 bases that match TRBD2. The CDR3 is 14 amino acids. Trimming removed 8 bases from V and 0 bases from J; junction bases left unmatched: 3. Germline V gene sequence: CDR1 SNHLY, CDR2 FYNNEI.

V usage is TRBV10-3 and J usage is TRBJ2-7; 7 bases are a match to TRBD2. The V gene's germline CDR1 is ENHRY and CDR2 SYGVKD. CDR3 size: 17 residues. V lost 3 bases, J lost 4 bases, and 15 bases stayed unmatched. The CDR3 protein is CAISDLPPGGSGYEQYF. The CDR3 DNA is TGTGCCATCAGTGACCTTCCCCCTGGCGGGAGCGGGTACGAGCAGTACTTC.

This clone is a singleton in its sample. V is TRBV21-1 and J is TRBJ2-1; the tabulated D call, TRBD2, remains unverified against the DNA. TRBV21-1 is marked as a pseudogene. CDR3 length: 19 residues. The CDR3 protein is CASSKTWLAGGGPPNEQFF. CDR3 DNA: TGTGCCAGCAGCAAAACCTGGCTAGCGGGAGGGGGCCCGCCCAATGAGCAGTTCTTC.

This clone was seen a single time. This chain joins TRBV5-1 and TRBJ1-6; D is unclear. The CDR3 length is 17 residues. Trimming cost V 4 bases and J 6 bases, with 20 bases left between them. Germline V gene data show CDR1 as SGHRS and CDR2 as YFSETQ. The CDR3 nucleotides read TGCGCCAGCAGCCCGAATCCCTCGGGGTTAACTAATTCACCCCTCCACTTT. Protein product: CASSPNPSGLTNSPLHF.

This clone was detected ten times or more. The V call is TRBV27, the J call TRBJ2-2; D gene uncertain. Germline CDR1 MNHEY, CDR2 SMNVEV (reference sequence). V shed 4 bases and J shed 0 bases, with 6 bases lying between them. CDR3 size: 14 residues. The CDR3 loop is CASSWASNTGELFF. The CDR3 nucleotides read TGTGCCAGCAGTTGGGCCTCGAACACCGGGGAGCTGTTTTTT.

This clone was detected once. The rearrangement joins TRBV29-1 to TRBJ2-1; D gene unclear. Germline values: CDR1 SQVTM, CDR2 ANQGSEA. Trimming cost V 4 bases and J 0 bases, with 10 bases left between them. CDR3 length equals 14 residues. CDR3 in amino acids: CSVVGWSSYNEQFF. In DNA, the CDR3 is TGCAGCGTTGTTGGTTGGAGCTCCTACAATGAGCAGTTCTTC.

The chain joins TRBV19 to TRBJ2-1; 12 positions agree with TRBD2. This CDR3 contains 14 residues. V gave up 3 bases and J gave up 9 bases; unmatched junction bases: 3. CDR1 and CDR2 from the germline V gene are LNHDA and SQIVND (reference sequence). The CDR3 DNA is TGTGCCAGTAGTATGACTAGCGGGAGTAGTGAGCAGTTCTTC. Protein product: CASSMTSGSSEQFF.

The rearrangement links TRBV19 to TRBJ1-1, with D possibly TRBD1 on 5 matching bases. V was cut by 7 bases and J by 3 bases, with 15 bases left in between. Germline V gene data show CDR1 as LNHDA and CDR2 as SQIVND (reference sequence). This CDR3 comprises 14 residues. CDR3 bases: TGTGCCAGTATAATAGGGGCCGGTCACACTGAAGCTTTCTTT. This gives the protein CASIIGAGHTEAFF.